The T cell receptor beta chain under discussion was sequenced for a study of cytomegalovirus exposure and HLA in healthy donors. The PCR used 60 Vbeta and 13 Jbeta primers. Generated by immunoSEQ multiplex PCR, the TCRdb table keeps only in-frame clones and is missing some. The sample carries around 160,000 clones, around four fifths recorded once. Germline lookup yields CDR1 MNHNS and CDR2 SASEGT. After removal of 0 bases from V and 5 bases from J, the junction contained 4 bases not matched to a gene. This CDR3 spans 14 amino acids. The sequence derives from a man aged 45-65 years in good health and CMV-seropositive. J is TRBJ2-7 and V is TRBV6-1, with 7 nucleotides matching TRBD1. Sequencing was carried out using PBMCs. The CDR3 reads CASSEASRGHEQYF. CDR3 nucleotides: TGTGCCAGCAGTGAAGCAAGTAGGGGGCACGAGCAGTACTTC.